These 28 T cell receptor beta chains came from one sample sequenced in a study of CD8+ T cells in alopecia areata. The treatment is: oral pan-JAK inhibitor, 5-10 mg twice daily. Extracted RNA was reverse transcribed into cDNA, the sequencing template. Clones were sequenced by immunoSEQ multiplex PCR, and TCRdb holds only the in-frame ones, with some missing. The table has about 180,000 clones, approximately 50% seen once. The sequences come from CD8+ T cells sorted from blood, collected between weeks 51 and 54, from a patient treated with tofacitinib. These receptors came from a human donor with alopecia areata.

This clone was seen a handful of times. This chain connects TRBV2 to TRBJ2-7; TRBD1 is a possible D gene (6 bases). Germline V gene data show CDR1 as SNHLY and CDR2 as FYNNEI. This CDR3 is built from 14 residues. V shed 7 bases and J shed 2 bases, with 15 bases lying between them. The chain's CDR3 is CASNAERGTYEQYF. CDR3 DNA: TGTGCCAGCAATGCGGAAAGGGGGACCTACGAGCAGTACTTC.

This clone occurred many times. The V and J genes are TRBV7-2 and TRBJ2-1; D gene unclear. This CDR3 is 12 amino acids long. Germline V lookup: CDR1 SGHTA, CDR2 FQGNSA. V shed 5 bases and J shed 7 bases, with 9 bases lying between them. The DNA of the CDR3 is TGTGCCAGCAGCCGGCCCAGGAATGAGCAGTTCTTC. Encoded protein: CASSRPRNEQFF.

The CDR3 here is CASSSMMGLAEHSYEQYF. Here the CDR3 DNA reads TGTGCCAGCAGCTCGATGATGGGACTAGCGGAACACTCCTACGAGCAGTACTTC. The chain is built from TRBV7-8 and TRBJ2-7, with 11 bases fitting TRBD2. CDR1 and CDR2 (germline): SGHVS, FQNEAQ. After removal of 4 bases from V and 0 bases from J, the junction contained 11 bases not matched to a gene. The CDR3 is 18 amino acids.

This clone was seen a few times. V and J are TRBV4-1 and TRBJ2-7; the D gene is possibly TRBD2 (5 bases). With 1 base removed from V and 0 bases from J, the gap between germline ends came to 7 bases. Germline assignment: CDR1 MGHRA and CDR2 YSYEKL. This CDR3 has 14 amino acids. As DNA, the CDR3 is TGCGCCAGCAGCCAAGGAGCGGTCTCCTACGAGCAGTACTTC. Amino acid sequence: CASSQGAVSYEQYF.

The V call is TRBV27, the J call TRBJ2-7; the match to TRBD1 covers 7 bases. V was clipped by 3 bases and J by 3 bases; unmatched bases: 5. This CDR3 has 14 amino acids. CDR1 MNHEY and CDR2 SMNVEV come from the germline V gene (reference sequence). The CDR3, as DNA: TGTGCCAGCAGTTTGGGGAGACAGGGCTACGAGCAGTACTTC. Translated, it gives CASSLGRQGYEQYF.

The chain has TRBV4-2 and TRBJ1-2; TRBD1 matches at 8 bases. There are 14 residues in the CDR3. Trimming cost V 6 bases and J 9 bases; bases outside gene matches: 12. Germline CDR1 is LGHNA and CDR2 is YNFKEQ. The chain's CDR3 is CASRDIGQGPSYTF. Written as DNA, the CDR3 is TGTGCCAGCAGGGATATCGGACAGGGCCCGAGCTACACCTTC.

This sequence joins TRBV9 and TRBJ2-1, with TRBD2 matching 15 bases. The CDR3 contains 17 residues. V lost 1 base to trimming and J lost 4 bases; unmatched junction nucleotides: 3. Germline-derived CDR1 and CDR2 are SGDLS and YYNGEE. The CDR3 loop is CASSVLGLAGGYNEQFF. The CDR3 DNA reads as TGTGCCAGCAGCGTACTAGGACTAGCGGGGGGGTACAATGAGCAGTTCTTC.

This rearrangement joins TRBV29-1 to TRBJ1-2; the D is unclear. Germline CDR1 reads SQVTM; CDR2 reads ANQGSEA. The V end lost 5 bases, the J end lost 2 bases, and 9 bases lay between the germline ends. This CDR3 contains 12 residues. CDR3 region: CSVREQNYGYTF. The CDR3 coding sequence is TGCAGCGTTAGGGAACAGAACTATGGCTACACCTTC.

In DNA form, the CDR3 reads TGTGCCAGCAGCTACGGGGGTAGCAATCAGCCCCAGCATTTT. Protein product: CASSYGGSNQPQHF. The gene calls are TRBV7-9 and TRBJ1-5; D possibly corresponds to TRBD1 (5 bases). V shed 4 bases and J shed 0 bases, with 7 bases lying between them. The germline V gene has CDR1 SEHNR and CDR2 FQNEAQ (reference sequence). The CDR3 has 14 amino acids.

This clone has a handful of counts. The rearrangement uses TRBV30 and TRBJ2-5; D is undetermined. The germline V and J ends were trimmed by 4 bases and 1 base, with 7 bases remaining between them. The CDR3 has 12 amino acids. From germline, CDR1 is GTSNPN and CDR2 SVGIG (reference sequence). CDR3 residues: CAWNSVQETQYF. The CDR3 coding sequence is TGTGCCTGGAATTCGGTCCAAGAGACCCAGTACTTC. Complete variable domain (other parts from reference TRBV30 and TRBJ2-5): SQTIHQWPATLVQPVGSPLSLECTVEGTSNPNLYWYRQAAGRGLQLLFYSVGIGQISSEVPQNLSASRPQDRQFILSSKKLLLSDSGFYLCAWNSVQETQYFGPGTRLLVL.

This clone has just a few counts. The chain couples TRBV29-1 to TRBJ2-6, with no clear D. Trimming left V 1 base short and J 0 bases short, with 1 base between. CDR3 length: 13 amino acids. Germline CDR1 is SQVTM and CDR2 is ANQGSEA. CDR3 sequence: CSVEASGANVLTF. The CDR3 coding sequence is TGCAGCGTTGAAGCCTCTGGGGCCAACGTCCTGACTTTC.

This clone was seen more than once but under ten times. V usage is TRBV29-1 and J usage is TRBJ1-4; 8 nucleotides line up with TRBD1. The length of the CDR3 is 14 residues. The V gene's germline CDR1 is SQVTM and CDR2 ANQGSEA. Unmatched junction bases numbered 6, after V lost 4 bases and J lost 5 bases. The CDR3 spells CSVVSGTGNEKLFF. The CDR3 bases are TGCAGCGTTGTCTCCGGGACAGGAAATGAAAAACTGTTTTTT. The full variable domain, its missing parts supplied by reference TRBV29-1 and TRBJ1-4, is SAVISQKPSRDICQRGTSLTIQCQVDSQVTMMFWYRQQPGQSLTLIATANQGSEATYESGFVIDKFPISRPNLTFSTLTVSNMSPEDSSIYLCSVVSGTGNEKLFFGSGTQLSVL.

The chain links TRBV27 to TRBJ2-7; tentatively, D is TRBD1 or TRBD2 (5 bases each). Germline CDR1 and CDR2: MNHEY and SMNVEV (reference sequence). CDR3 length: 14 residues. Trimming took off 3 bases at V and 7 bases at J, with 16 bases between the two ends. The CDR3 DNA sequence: TGTGCCAGCAGTTTGTGGGACCCACGTGGAGAGCAGTACTTC. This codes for CASSLWDPRGEQYF.

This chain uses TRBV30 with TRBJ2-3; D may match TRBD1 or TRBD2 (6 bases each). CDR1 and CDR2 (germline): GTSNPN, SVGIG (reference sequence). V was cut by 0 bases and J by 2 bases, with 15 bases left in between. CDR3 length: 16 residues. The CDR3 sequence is CAWSVRGRGYTDTQYF. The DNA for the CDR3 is TGTGCCTGGAGTGTGCGGGGCAGGGGTTACACAGATACGCAGTATTTT.

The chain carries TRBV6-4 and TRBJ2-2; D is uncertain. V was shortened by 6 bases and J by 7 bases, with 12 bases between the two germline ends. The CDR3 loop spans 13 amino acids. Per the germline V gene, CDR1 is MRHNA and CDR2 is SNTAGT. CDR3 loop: CASSNRGHGELFF. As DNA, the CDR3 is TGTGCCAGCAGCAATCGAGGCCACGGGGAGCTGTTTTTT.

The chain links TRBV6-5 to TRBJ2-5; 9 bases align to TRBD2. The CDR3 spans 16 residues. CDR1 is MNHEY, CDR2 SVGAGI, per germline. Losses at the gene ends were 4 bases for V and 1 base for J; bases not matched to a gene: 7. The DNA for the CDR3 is TGTGCCAGCAGTTCGGCTAGCGGGACTCTCCAAGAGACCCAGTACTTC. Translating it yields CASSSASGTLQETQYF.

In DNA form, the CDR3 reads TGTGCCAGCGCGACAGTCCTCATGAACACTGAAGCTTTCTTT. Amino acid sequence: CASATVLMNTEAFF. This chain uses TRBV18 with TRBJ1-1; D may be TRBD1 (5 bases). CDR3 length: 14 residues. From germline, CDR1 is KGHSH and CDR2 LQKENI. V dropped 8 bases and J dropped 0 bases, with 13 bases sitting between them.

The CDR3 spells CAWSYRGALPLHF. CDR3 coding DNA: TGTGCCTGGAGTTATCGAGGGGCGCTACCCCTCCACTTT. The rearrangement joins TRBV30 to TRBJ1-6, with TRBD1 as a possible D gene (5 bases). CDR1 and CDR2 from the germline V gene are GTSNPN and SVGIG (reference sequence). V was cut by 2 bases and J by 12 bases, with 14 bases left in between. This CDR3 region has 13 residues.

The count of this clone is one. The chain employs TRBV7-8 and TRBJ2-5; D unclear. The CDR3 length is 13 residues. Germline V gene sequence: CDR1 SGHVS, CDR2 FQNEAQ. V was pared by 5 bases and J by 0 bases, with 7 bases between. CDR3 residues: CASSASYQETQYF. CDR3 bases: TGTGCCAGCAGCGCATCGTACCAAGAGACCCAGTACTTC.

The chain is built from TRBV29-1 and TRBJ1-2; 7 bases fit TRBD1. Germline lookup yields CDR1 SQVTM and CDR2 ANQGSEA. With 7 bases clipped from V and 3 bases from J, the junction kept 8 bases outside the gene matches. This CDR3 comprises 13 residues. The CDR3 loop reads CSADRDSDYGYTF. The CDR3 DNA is TGCAGCGCCGATCGGGACAGTGACTATGGCTACACCTTC.

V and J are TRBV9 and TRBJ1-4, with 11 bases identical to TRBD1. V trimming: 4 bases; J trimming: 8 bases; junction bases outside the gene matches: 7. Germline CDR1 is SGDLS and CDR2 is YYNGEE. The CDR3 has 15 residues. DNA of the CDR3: TGTGCCAGCAGCACTGGACAGGGGGCAGGGGAAAAACTGTTTTTT. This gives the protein CASSTGQGAGEKLFF.

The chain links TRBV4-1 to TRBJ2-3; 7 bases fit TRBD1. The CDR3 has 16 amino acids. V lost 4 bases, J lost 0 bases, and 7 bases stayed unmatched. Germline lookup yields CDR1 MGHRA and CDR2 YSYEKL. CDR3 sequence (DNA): TGCGCCAGCAGCCGCCTAGCAGGGGGAAGCACAGATACGCAGTATTTT. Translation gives CASSRLAGGSTDTQYF.

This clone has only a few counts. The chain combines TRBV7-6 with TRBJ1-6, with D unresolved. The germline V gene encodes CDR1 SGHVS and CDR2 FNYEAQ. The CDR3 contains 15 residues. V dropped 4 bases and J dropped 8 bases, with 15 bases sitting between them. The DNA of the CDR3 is TGTGCCAGCAGCTCCGAATCAGCCTGGGATTCACCCCTCCACTTT. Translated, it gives CASSSESAWDSPLHF.

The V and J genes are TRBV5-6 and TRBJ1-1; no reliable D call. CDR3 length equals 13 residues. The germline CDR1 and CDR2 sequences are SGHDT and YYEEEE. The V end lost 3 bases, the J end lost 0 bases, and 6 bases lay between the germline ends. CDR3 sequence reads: CASSSQLNTEAFF. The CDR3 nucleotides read TGTGCCAGCAGCTCTCAACTGAACACTGAAGCTTTCTTT.

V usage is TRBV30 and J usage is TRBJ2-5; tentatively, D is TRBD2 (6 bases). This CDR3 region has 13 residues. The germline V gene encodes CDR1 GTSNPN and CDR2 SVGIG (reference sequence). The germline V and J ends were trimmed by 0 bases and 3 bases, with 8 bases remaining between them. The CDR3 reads CAWSVDYEETQYF. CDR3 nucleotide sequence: TGTGCCTGGAGTGTGGACTATGAAGAGACCCAGTACTTC. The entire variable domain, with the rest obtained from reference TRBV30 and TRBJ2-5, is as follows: SQTIHQWPATLVQPVGSPLSLECTVEGTSNPNLYWYRQAAGRGLQLLFYSVGIGQISSEVPQNLSASRPQDRQFILSSKKLLLSDSGFYLCAWSVDYEETQYFGPGTRLLVL.

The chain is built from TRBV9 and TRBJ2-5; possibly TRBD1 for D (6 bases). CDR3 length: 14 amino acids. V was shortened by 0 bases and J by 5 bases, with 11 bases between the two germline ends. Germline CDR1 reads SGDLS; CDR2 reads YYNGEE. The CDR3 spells CASSVVDRSETQYF. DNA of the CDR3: TGTGCCAGCAGCGTAGTCGACAGGTCGGAGACCCAGTACTTC.

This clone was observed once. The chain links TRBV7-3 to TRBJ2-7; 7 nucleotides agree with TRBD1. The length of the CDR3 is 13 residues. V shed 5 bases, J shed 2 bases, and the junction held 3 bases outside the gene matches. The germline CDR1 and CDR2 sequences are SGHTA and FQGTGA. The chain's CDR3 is CASSRDSAYEQYF. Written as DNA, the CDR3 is TGTGCCAGCAGCCGGGACAGCGCCTACGAGCAGTACTTC.

The CDR3 DNA is TGTGCCAGCAGCGTAGCGGGAAACAGGGACAATGAGCAGTTCTTC. Amino acids: CASSVAGNRDNEQFF. J is TRBJ2-1 and V is TRBV9, with a weak D call TRBD1 (6 bases). Trimming removed 0 bases from V and 5 bases from J, with 12 bases in between. Germline V gene lookup returns CDR1 SGDLS and CDR2 YYNGEE. This CDR3 contains 15 residues.